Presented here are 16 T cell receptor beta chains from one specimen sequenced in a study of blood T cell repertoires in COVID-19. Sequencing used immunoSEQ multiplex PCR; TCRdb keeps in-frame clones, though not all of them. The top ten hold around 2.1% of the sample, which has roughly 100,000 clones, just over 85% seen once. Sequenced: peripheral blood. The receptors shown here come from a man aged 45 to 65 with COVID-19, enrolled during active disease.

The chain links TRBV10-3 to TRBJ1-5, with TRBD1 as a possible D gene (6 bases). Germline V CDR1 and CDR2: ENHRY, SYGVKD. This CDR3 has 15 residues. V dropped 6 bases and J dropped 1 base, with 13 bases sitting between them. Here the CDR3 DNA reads TGTGCCATCAGGCCCGCGGGGGGCAGCAATCAGCCCCAGCATTTT. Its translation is CAIRPAGGSNQPQHF.

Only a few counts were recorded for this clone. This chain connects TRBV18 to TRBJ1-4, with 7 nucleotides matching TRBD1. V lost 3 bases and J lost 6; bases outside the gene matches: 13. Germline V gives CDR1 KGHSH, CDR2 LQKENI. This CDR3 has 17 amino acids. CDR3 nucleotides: TGTGCCAGCTCACCCCCCGTCGGCAGGGGGATGCATGAAAAACTGTTTTTT. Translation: CASSPPVGRGMHEKLFF.

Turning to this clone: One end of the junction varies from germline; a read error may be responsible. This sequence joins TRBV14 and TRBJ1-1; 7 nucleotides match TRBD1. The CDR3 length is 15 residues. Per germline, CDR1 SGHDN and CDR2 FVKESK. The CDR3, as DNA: TGTGCCAGCAGCCTCTCCCTGACCCGGACAGGTGGTTATCGGTTT. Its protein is CASSLSLTRTGGYRF.

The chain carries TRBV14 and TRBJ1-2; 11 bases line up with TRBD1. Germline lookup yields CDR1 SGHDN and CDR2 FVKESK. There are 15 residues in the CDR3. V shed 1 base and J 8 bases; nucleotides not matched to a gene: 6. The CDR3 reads CASSQADRGLTGYTF. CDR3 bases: TGTGCCAGCAGCCAAGCGGACAGGGGGCTGACCGGCTACACCTTC.

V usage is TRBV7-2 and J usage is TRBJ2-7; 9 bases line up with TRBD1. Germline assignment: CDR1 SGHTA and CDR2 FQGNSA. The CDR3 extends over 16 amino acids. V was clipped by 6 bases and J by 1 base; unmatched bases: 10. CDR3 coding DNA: TGTGCCAGCAGTTTACGACCGGGACAGGGTTCCTACGAGCAGTACTTC. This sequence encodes CASSLRPGQGSYEQYF.

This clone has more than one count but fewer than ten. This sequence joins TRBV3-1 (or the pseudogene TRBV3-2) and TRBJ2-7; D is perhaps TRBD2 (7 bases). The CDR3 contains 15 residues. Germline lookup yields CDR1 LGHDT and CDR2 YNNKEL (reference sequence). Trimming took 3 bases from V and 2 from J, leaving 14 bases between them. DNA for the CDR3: TGTGCCAGCAGCCAGGCAGGGGAGGGTCCCTACGAGCAGTACTTC. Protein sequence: CASSQAGEGPYEQYF.

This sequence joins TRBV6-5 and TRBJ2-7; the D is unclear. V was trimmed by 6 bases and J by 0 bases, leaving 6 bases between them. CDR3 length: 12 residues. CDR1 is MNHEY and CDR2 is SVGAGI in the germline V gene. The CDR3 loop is CASSPSSYEQYF. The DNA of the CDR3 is TGTGCCAGCAGCCCGAGCTCCTACGAGCAGTACTTC.

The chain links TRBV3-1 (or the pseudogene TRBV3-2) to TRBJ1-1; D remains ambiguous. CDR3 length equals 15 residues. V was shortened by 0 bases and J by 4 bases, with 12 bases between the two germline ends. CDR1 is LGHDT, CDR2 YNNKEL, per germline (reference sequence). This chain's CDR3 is CASSQELTLGTEAFF. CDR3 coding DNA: TGTGCCAGCAGCCAAGAGCTCACCCTAGGCACTGAAGCTTTCTTT.

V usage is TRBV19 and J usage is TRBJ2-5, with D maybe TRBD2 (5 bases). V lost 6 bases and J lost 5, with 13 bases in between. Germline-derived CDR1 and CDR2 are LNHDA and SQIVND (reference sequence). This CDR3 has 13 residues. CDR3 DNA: TGTGCCAGTAGCACTAGGCGGCGGGAGACCCAGTACTTC. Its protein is CASSTRRRETQYF. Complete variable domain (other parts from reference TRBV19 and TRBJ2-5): DGGITQSPKYLFRKEGQNVTLSCEQNLNHDAMYWYRQDPGQGLRLIYYSQIVNDFQKGDIAEGYSVSREKKESFPLTVTSAQKNPTAFYLCASSTRRRETQYFGPGTRLLVL.

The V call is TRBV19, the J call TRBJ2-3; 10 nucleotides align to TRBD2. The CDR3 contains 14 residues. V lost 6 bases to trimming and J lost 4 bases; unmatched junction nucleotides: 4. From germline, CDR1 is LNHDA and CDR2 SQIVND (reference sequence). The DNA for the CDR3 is TGTGCCAGTAGCAGCGGGGGGGCTCCAGATACGCAGTATTTT. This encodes CASSSGGAPDTQYF.

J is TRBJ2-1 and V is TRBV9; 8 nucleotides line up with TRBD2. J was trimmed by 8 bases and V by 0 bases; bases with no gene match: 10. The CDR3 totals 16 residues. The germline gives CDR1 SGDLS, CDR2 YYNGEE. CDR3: CASSVEGLAGRDEQFF. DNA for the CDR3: TGTGCCAGCAGCGTAGAAGGTCTAGCGGGCCGAGATGAGCAGTTCTTC.

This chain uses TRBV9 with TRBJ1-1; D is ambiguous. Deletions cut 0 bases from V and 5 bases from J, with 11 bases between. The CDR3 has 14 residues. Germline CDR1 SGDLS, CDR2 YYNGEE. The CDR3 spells CASSVALTETEAFF. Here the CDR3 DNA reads TGTGCCAGCAGCGTAGCTCTTACAGAAACTGAAGCTTTCTTT.

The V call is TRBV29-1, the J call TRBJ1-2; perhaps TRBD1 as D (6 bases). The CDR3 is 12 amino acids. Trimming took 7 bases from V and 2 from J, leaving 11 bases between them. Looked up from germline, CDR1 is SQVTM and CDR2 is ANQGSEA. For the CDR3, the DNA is TGCAGCGGAGGGGACAAGAACTATGGCTACACCTTC. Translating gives CSGGDKNYGYTF.

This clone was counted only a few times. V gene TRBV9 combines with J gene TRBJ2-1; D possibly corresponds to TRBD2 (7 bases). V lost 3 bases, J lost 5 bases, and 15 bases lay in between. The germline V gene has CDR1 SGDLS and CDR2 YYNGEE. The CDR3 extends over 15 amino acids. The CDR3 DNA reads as TGTGCCAGCAGCGCCAGATCGGGGGGCCACAATGAGCAGTTCTTC. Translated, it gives CASSARSGGHNEQFF.

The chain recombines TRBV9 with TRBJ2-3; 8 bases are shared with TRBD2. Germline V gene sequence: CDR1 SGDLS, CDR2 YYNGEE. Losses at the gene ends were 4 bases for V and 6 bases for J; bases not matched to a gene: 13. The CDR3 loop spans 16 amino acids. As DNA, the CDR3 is TGTGCCAGCAGCAACGGGCCCCGGGGGGGGCAGGATACGCAGTATTTT. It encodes CASSNGPRGGQDTQYF.

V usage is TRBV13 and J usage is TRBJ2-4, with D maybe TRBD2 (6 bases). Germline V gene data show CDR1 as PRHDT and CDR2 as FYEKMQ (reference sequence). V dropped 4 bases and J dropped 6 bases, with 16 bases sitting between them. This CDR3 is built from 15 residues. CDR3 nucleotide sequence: TGTGCCAGCAGCTCCGCGGGGTTTGCGGGAAACATTCAGTACTTC. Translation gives CASSSAGFAGNIQYF. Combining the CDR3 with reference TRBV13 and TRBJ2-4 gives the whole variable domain AAGVIQSPRHLIKEKRETATLKCYPIPRHDTVYWYQQGPGQDPQFLISFYEKMQSDKGSIPDRFSAQQFSDYHSELNMSSLELGDSALYFCASSSAGFAGNIQYFGAGTRLSVL.